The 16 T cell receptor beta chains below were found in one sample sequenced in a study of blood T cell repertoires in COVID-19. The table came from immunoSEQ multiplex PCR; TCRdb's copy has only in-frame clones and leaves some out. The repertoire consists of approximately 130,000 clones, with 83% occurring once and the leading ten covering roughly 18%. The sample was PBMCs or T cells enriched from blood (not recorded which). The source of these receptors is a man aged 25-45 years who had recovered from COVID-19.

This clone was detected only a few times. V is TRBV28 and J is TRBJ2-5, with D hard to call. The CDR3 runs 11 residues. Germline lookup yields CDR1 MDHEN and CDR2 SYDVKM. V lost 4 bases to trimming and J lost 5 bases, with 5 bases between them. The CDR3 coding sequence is TGTGCCAGCAGTTATCATGAGACCCAGTACTTC. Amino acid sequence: CASSYHETQYF.

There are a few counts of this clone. This chain's CDR3 is CASSLRTISENTEAFF. In nucleotides, the CDR3 is TGTGCCAGCAGCTTGCGGACAATATCAGAGAACACTGAAGCTTTCTTT. The gene calls are TRBV5-6 and TRBJ1-1, with D possibly matching TRBD1 (5 bases). The CDR3 covers 16 residues. CDR1 is SGHDT and CDR2 is YYEEEE in the germline V gene. V lost 1 base and J 1 base, leaving 14 bases between the germline ends.

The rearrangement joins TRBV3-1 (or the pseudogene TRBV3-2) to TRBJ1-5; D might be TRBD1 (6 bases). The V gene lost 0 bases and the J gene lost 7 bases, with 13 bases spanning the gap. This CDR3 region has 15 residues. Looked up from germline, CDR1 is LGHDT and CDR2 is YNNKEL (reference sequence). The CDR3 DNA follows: TGTGCCAGCAGCCAAGATCAGGGGCACGGACAGCCCCAGCATTTT. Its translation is CASSQDQGHGQPQHF.

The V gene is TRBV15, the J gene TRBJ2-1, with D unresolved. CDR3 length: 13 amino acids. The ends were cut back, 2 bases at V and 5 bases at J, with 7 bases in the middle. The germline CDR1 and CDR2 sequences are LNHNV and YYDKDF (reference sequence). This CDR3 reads CATSRSRDNEQFF. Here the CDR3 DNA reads TGTGCCACCAGCAGATCACGAGACAATGAGCAGTTCTTC.

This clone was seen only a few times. The CDR3 sequence: CASSSLDSPNSPLHF. In nucleotides, the CDR3 is TGTGCCAGCAGCTCCCTGGACAGTCCAAATTCACCCCTCCACTTT. V and J are TRBV5-5 and TRBJ1-6; weak D call: TRBD1 (6 bases). The CDR3 has 15 residues. The germline CDR1 and CDR2 sequences are SGHKS and YYEKEE (reference sequence). V was shortened by 3 bases and J by 7 bases, with 14 bases between the two germline ends.

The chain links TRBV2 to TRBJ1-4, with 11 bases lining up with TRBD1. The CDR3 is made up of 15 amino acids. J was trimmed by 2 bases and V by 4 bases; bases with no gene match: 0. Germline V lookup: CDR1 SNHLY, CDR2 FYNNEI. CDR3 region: CASSGDRGTNEKLFF. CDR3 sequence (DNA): TGTGCCAGCAGTGGGGACAGGGGGACTAATGAAAAACTGTTTTTT.

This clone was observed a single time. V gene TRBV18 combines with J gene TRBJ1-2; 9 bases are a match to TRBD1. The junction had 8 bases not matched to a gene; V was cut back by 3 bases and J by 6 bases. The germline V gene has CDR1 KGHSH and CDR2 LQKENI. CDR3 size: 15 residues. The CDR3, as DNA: TGTGCCAGCTCACCCTACAGGGGGCGCGCGGATGGCTACACCTTC. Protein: CASSPYRGRADGYTF.

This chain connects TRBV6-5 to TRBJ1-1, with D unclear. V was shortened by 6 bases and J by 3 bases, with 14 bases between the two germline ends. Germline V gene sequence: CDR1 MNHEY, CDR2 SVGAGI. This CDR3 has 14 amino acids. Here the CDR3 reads CASRFKGGHTEAFF. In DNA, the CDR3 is TGTGCCAGCAGATTCAAGGGAGGGCACACTGAAGCTTTCTTT.

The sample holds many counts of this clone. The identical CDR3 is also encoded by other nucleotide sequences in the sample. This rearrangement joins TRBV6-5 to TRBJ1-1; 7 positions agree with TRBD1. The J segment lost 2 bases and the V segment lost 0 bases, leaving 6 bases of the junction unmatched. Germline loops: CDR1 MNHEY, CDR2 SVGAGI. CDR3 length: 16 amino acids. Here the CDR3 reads CASSYSSGGHNTEAFF. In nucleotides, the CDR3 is TGTGCCAGCAGTTACTCCTCAGGGGGTCATAACACTGAAGCTTTCTTT.

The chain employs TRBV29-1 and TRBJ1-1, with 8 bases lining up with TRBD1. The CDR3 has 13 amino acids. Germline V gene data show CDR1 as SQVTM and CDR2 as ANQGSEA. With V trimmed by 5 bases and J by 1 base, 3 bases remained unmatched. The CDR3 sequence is CSVQQGGNTEAFF. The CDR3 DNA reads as TGCAGCGTTCAACAGGGGGGGAACACTGAAGCTTTCTTT.

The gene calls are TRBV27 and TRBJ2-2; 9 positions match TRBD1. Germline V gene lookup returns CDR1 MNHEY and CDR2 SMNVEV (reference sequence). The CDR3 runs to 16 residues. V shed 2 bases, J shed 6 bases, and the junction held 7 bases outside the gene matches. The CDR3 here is CASSLLRYRGPGELFF. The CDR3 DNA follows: TGTGCCAGCAGTTTACTAAGATACAGGGGGCCCGGGGAGCTGTTTTTT.

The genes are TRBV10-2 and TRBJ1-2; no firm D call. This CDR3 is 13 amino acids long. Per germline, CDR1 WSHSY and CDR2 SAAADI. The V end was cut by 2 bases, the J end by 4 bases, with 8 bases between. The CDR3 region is CASSEGLRYGYTF. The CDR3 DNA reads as TGCGCCAGCAGTGAGGGACTTCGCTATGGCTACACCTTC.

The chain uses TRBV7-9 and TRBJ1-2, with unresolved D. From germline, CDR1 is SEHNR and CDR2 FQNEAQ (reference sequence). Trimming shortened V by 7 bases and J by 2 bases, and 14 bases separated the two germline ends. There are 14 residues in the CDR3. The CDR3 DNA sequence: TGTGCCAGCAACCCAAGTACAGTGAACTATGGCTACACCTTC. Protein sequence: CASNPSTVNYGYTF. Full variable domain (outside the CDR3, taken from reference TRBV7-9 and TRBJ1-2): DTGVSQNPRHKITKRGQNVTFRCDPISEHNRLYWYRQTLGQGPEFLTYFQNEAQLEKSRLLSDRFSAERPKGSFSTLEIQRTEQGDSAMYLCASNPSTVNYGYTFGSGTRLTVV.

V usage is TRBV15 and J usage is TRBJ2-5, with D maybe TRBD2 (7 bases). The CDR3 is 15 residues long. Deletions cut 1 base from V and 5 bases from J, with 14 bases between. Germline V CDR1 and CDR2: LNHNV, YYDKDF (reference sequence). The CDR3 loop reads CATSRAPGGRETQYF. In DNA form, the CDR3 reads TGTGCCACCAGCAGAGCTCCGGGGGGCCGGGAGACCCAGTACTTC.

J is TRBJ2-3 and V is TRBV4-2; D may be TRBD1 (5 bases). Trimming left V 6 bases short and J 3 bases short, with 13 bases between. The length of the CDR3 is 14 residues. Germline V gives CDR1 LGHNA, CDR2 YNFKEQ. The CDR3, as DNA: TGTGCCAGCAGGGACGGTAAGGGGACAGATACGCAGTATTTT. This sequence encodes CASRDGKGTDTQYF.

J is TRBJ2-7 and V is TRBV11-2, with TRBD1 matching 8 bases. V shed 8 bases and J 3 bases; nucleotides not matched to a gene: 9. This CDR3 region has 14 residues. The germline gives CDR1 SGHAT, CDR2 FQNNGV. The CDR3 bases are TGTGCCAGCTCGCACGGGACAGGAAGCTACGAGCAGTACTTC. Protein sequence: CASSHGTGSYEQYF.